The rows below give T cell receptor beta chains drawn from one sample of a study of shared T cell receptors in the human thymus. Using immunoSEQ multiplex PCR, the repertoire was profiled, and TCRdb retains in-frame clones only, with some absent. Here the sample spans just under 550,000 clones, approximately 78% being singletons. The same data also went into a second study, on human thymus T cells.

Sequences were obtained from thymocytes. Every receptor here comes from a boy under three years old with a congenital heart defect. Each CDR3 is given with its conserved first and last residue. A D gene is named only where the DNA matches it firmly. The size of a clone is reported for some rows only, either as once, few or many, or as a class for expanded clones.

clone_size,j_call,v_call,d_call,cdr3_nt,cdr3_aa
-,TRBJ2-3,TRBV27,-,TGTGCCAGCAGTTTGGGCGGGATTGGGGGGTGGCAGTATTTT,CASSLGGIGGWQYF
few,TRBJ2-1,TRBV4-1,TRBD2,TGCGCCAGCAGCCAATTTCCTGGACTAGCGGATCACAATGAGCAGTTCTTC,CASSQFPGLADHNEQFF
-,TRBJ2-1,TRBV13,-,TGTGCCAGCAGCCCTCTGGAGGGACGGGGCAATGAGCAGTTCTTC,CASSPLEGRGNEQFF
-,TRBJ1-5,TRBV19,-,TGTGCCAGTAGTATTCAGGGTGTGAGCAATCAGCCCCAGCATTTT,CASSIQGVSNQPQHF
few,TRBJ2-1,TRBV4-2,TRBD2,TGTGCCAGCAGCCAACCAGGTGGGAGGGCCTACAATGAGCAGTTCTTC,CASSQPGGRAYNEQFF
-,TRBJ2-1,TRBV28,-,TGTGCCAGCAGCCTAGGAATAGAGCAGTTCTTC,CASSLGIEQFF
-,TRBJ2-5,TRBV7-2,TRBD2,TGTGCCAGCAGCTTAGGGCCTATAGCGGGAGTGATGGAGACCCAGTACTTC,CASSLGPIAGVMETQYF
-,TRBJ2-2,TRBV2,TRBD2,TGTGCCAGCAGTCCGAGGACTAGCGTAAACACCGGGGAGCTGTTTTTT,CASSPRTSVNTGELFF
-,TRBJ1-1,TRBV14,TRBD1,TGTGCCAGCAGCCAAAACCCGGGACAGGGGGCCCACATCGAAGCTTTCTTT,CASSQNPGQGAHIEAFF
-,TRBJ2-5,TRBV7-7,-,TGTGCTAGCAGCTTAGGTACAGGGCAAGAGACCCAGTACTTC,CASSLGTGQETQYF
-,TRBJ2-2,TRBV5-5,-,TGTGCCAGCAGCGGAAGGACAGCGAACACCGGGGAGCTGTTTTTT,CASSGRTANTGELFF
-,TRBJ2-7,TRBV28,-,TGTGCCAGCAGCTCTCTAGGTCCCGGCGTCCGCTACTACGAGCAGTACTTC,CASSSLGPGVRYYEQYF
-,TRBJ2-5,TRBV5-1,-,TGCGCCAGCAGCTTGGTAAGGGGCAGCTTGGAGACCCAGTACTTC,CASSLVRGSLETQYF
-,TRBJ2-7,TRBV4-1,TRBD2,TGCGCCAGCAGCCAAGATGCCCCCCCCTGGCGGGAGGGCCCCACCTACGAGCAGTACTTC,CASSQDAPPWREGPTYEQYF
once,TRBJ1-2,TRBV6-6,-,TGTGCCAGCAGTTACTCGGCGGGACCAAACTATGGCTACACCTTC,CASSYSAGPNYGYTF
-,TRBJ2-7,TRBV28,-,TGTGCCAGCAGTTTAGCTATGAAGCTCTACGAGCAGTACTTC,CASSLAMKLYEQYF
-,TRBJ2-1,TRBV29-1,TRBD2,TGCAGCGTTCCCTGGACTAGCGGGGCCACTGAGCAGTTCTTC,CSVPWTSGATEQFF
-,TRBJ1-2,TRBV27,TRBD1,TGTGCCAGCAGGCGCGGGAGCAGGGGGCCTGTGGCGTCTGGCTACACCTTC,CASRRGSRGPVASGYTF
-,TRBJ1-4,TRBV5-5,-,TGTGCCAGCAGCTTAGACATGCCTAATGAAAAACTGTTTTTT,CASSLDMPNEKLFF
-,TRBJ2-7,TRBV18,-,TGTGCCAGCTCACCGGTTAGACAGGCGATTTCCTACGAGCAGTACTTC,CASSPVRQAISYEQYF